This TCR beta chain was identified during a study of Tregs in tolerant kidney transplant recipients. On this clone itself: Its antigen is undetermined.

The study, taken as a whole, reports: Expanding Tregs on activated donor B cells appeared to best identify donor-specific TCRbeta clones. Changing PCR primers prevented nucleotide comparison between some patients' samples. In tolerant patients, donor-specific Tregs outgrew total Tregs, suggesting antigen-driven expansion.

Sequenced by immunoSEQ multiplex PCR; TCRdb stores in-frame clones only, minus some. The sample holds 50,000 or so clones; roughly 90% are singletons and the top ten take around a sixth. The length of the CDR3 is 12 residues. Trimming stripped 6 bases from V and 1 base from J, with 7 bases between. Looked up from germline, CDR1 is ENHRY and CDR2 is SYGVKD. Related graft donors supplied nonmyeloablative bone marrow transplants, and mixed chimerism was transient. The material sequenced was CD8+ T cells from blood (PBMCs), taken 12 months after the transplant. This chain connects TRBV10-3 to TRBJ2-7, with D possibly TRBD1 on 6 matching bases. The TCR comes from a human patient who received a combined kidney and bone marrow transplant. Some T cells may have originated in the graft donor. The CDR3 DNA follows: TGTGCCATCAGAGGACAGTCCTACGAGCAGTACTTC. As protein: CAIRGQSYEQYF.